This paragraph reports one T cell receptor (beta chain). The CDR3 is 15 amino acids. V lost 4 bases to trimming and J lost 5 bases; unmatched junction nucleotides: 7. The germline gives CDR1 SGHRS, CDR2 YFSETQ. Per the study methods: Amplified reference gene primers provided the basis for estimating nucleated cell counts. Profiling relied on immunoSEQ multiplex PCR, and the TCRdb table lists in-frame clones only, not all of them. V and J calls and clone size are those listed in that table; D and trimming were worked out from the DNA. The table has 250,000 to 350,000 clones, over 80% seen once. The sample is drawn from a study of blood T cell repertoires in COVID-19. Study background: COVID-19 samples, acute and convalescent, were from the United States, Italy and Spain. PBMCs, B-cell-depleted T cells, or T cells provided the cDNA or gDNA that made up the material.

The sequence was collected from a woman aged 45-59 years with active or convalescent COVID-19. Material: peripheral blood. This chain joins TRBV5-1 and TRBJ1-4; 8 bases map to TRBD1. As DNA, the CDR3 is TGCGCCAGCAGCCGGGCAGGGGGCGCGAATGAAAAACTGTTTTTT. Protein sequence: CASSRAGGANEKLFF.